This T cell receptor (beta chain) was recorded in a study of early T cells in non-severe SARS-CoV-2 infection. The CDR3 is made up of 15 amino acids. The V gene's germline CDR1 is LGHNA and CDR2 YSLEER. The V and J ends lost 0 bases and 5 bases respectively, with 13 bases between them. TCRdb reprocessed the 5' RACE reads via MiXCR and lists one record per CDR3 protein. The table lists 70,000 or so distinct CDR3 sequences, over 9% of them singletons. Ten or more counts support this clonotype. The V call is TRBV4-3, the J call TRBJ1-1; possible D gene TRBD1, 6 bases. This specimen was whole blood, taken at baseline. This clonotype was obtained from an adult who was a healthcare worker with PCR-confirmed SARS-CoV-2 infection or an uninfected control (not recorded which). The DNA for the CDR3 is TGCGCCAGCAGCCAAGATGGGGGGCGCGGGACTGAAGCTTTCTTT. Its protein is CASSQDGGRGTEAFF.